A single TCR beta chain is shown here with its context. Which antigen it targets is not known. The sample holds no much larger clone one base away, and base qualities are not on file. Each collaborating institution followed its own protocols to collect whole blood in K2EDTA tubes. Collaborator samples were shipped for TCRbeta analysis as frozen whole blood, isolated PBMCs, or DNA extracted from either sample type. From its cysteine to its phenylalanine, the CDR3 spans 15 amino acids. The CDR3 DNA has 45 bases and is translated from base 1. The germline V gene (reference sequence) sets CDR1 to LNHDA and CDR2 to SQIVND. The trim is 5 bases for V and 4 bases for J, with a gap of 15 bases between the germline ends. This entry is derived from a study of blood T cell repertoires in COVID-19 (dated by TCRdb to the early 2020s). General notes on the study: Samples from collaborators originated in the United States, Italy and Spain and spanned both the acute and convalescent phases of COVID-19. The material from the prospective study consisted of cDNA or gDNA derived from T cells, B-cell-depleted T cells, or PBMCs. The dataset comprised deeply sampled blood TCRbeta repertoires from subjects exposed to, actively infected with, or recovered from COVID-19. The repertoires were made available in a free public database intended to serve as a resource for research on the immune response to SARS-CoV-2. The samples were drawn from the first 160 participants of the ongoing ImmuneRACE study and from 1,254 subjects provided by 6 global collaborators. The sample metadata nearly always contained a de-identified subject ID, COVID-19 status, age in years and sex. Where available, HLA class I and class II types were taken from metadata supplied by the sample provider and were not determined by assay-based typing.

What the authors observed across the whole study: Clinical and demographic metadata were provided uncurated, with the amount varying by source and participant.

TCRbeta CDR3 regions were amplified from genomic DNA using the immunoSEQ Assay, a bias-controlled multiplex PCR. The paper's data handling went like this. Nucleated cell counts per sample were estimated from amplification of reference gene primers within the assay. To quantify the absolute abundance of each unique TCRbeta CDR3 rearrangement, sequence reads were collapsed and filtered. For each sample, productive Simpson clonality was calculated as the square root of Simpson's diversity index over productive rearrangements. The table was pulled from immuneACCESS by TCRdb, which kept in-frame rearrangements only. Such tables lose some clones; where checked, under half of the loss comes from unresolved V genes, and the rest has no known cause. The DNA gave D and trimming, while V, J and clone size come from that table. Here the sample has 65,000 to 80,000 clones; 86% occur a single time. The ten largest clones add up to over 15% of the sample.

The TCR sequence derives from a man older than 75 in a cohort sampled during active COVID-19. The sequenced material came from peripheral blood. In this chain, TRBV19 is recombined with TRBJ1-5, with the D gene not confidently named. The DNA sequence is TGTGCCAGTAGTCCGGACCTGGGAGAGAATCAGCCCCAGCATTTT. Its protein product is CASSPDLGENQPQHF.